This TCR beta chain was profiled in a study of cytomegalovirus exposure and HLA in healthy donors. General study findings and limits: It was shown in a later analysis that HLA-associated TCR beta chains were more clonally expanded than other, equally common chains. The authors later linked a missense DCLRE1C variant to TCR beta V- and J-gene trimming. Earlier results showed most TCR beta V segments being productive about 87% or about 30% of the time. Confirmation was obtained in vitro that three CMV-associated chains are specific for CMV antigens.

For this clone: The antigen is not known.

Researchers ran the PCR with 60 Vbeta and 13 Jbeta primers. Profiled with immunoSEQ multiplex PCR; TCRdb holds only in-frame clones, not every one. The sample has about 120,000 clones, 75% to 85% seen once; the top ten hold 8.8%. This TCR was recovered from a female donor in good health and CMV-seropositive. The specimen was PBMCs.

CDR3 nucleotide sequence: TGTGCCAGCAGTTCAGACAGGGGGGGTTCACCCCTCCACTTT. This translates into CASSSDRGGSPLHF. The J gene is TRBJ1-6, the V gene TRBV27; 9 nucleotides match TRBD1. V gave up 4 bases and J gave up 9 bases; unmatched junction bases: 4. This CDR3 is 14 amino acids long. Germline loops: CDR1 MNHEY, CDR2 SMNVEV (reference sequence).